Included here is one TCR beta chain sequence, with context. Its antigen remains unknown. This record belongs to a study of T cells expressing NK-cell markers. General study findings and limits: Whether expanded NKG2C+ T cell clones recognized HCMV stayed uncertain. In a group of roughly 6 donors, dominant NKG2C+ clonotypes represented about 1.0-8% of CD8+ T cells.

Each CDR3 protein gets one entry in TCRdb, which reprocessed the 5' RACE reads and gives no DNA. Its table records about 390,000 distinct CDR3 sequences. Germline CDR1 reads SGHTA; CDR2 reads FQGNSA. This CDR3 spans 14 amino acids. The chain combines TRBV7-2 with TRBJ2-7; TCRdb's D call, TRBD2, is unchecked because there is no DNA. Sequences were obtained from blood T cells: a sorted CD56 or NKG2C T cell subset, CD4+ or CD8+ T cells, or bulk PBMC T cells (not recorded which). The sequence was obtained from a woman aged 50 to 60 in good health. The CDR3 reads CASSLELVSGEQYF.